This T cell receptor beta chain was observed in a study of T cell responses to AZD1222 COVID-19 vaccine. Study results and caveats: Reportedly, close to half of spike-specific TCRs are directed against unmutated variant regions. Most donors were white British and more were female, and clonal diversity was possibly underestimated.

About this clone: Its antigen remains unknown.

CDR1 is MDHEN, CDR2 SYDVKM, per germline. This CDR3 is 15 amino acids long. V lost 4 bases and J lost 2, with 14 bases in between. Clones were sequenced by immunoSEQ multiplex PCR, and TCRdb holds only the in-frame ones, with some missing. This sample has 150,000 or so clones, with about 90% found just once. This TCR came from an adult who received the AZD1222 COVID-19 vaccine. Sequenced here: peripheral blood, sampled 28 days after the second AZD1222 dose. The chain employs TRBV28 and TRBJ1-2; possibly TRBD1 for D (5 bases). CDR3 loop: CASSSGTGPNYGYTF. The CDR3 DNA follows: TGTGCCAGCAGTTCGGGGACCGGGCCAAACTATGGCTACACCTTC.